Shown below are 9 T cell receptor beta chains from a single sample sequenced in a study of blood T cell repertoires in COVID-19. Clones were read by immunoSEQ multiplex PCR, and TCRdb kept only the in-frame ones, dropping some. Altogether 130,000 or so clones are present, around nine tenths being singletons, with the ten largest covering roughly 2.2%. Sequenced sample: peripheral blood. The receptors derive from a woman aged 45-65 years with acute or convalescent COVID-19.

The chain uses TRBV30 and TRBJ1-5, with D uncertain. The CDR3 has 13 amino acids. The germline V gene encodes CDR1 GTSNPN and CDR2 SVGIG (reference sequence). V lost 2 bases to trimming and J lost 2 bases, with 7 bases between them. The CDR3 loop reads CAWSRQGNQPQHF. CDR3 DNA sequence: TGTGCCTGGAGTAGACAAGGCAATCAGCCCCAGCATTTT.

The chain has TRBV3-1 (or the pseudogene TRBV3-2) and TRBJ2-7, with 11 bases aligning to TRBD2. Germline V gene sequence: CDR1 LGHDT, CDR2 YNNKEL (reference sequence). Unmatched junction bases numbered 4, after V lost 5 bases and J lost 1 base. The CDR3 is made up of 15 amino acids. The CDR3 sequence: CASSYGTSGSYEQYF. The CDR3 DNA reads as TGTGCCAGCAGCTACGGGACTAGCGGATCCTACGAGCAGTACTTC.

This clone was counted a few times. The chain has TRBV6-2 or TRBV6-3 and TRBJ2-1, with 10 bases lining up with TRBD2. This CDR3 has 15 amino acids. The germline gives CDR1 MNHEY, CDR2 SVGEGT. The junction had 2 bases not matched to a gene; V was cut back by 2 bases and J by 4 bases. The CDR3 nucleotides read TGTGCCAGCAGTTACGCAGCGGGGGGGTACAATGAGCAGTTCTTC. Translation: CASSYAAGGYNEQFF.

V gene TRBV11-3 combines with J gene TRBJ2-1; 9 bases line up with TRBD1. From germline, CDR1 is SGHNT and CDR2 YENEEA. The CDR3 runs 15 residues. With V trimmed by 1 base and J by 4 bases, 2 bases remained unmatched. This CDR3 reads CASSLGGQGYNEQFF. As DNA, the CDR3 is TGTGCCAGCAGCTTAGGAGGACAGGGGTACAATGAGCAGTTCTTC.

The chain recombines TRBV18 with TRBJ2-3, with 8 bases fitting TRBD1. CDR1 KGHSH and CDR2 LQKENI come from the germline V gene. The CDR3 length is 15 residues. V was clipped by 2 bases and J by 1 base; unmatched bases: 2. The CDR3 DNA reads TGTGCCAGCTCACCAGCGACAGGGGGCACAGATACGCAGTATTTT. Amino acids: CASSPATGGTDTQYF.

The V call is TRBV11-2, the J call TRBJ2-1; TRBD2 agrees at 7 bases. Germline CDR1 reads SGHAT; CDR2 reads FQNNGV. Unmatched junction bases numbered 4, after V lost 3 bases and J lost 5 bases. The CDR3 is made up of 14 amino acids. CDR3 protein: CASSFTGGNNEQFF. CDR3 DNA sequence: TGTGCCAGCAGCTTTACGGGGGGAAACAATGAGCAGTTCTTC.

The genes are TRBV7-2 and TRBJ1-2, with D possibly TRBD1 on 6 matching bases. In germline, CDR1 is SGHTA, CDR2 FQGNSA. The CDR3 length is 17 residues. V was trimmed by 5 bases and J by 1 base, leaving 20 bases between them. CDR3 in amino acids: CASSPITGTTHNYGYTF. CDR3 sequence (DNA): TGTGCCAGCAGCCCCATAACTGGGACAACCCATAACTATGGCTACACCTTC.

V and J are TRBV6-2 or TRBV6-3 and TRBJ2-7; D might be TRBD1 (7 bases). The germline V and J ends were trimmed by 5 bases and 0 bases, with 17 bases remaining between them. This CDR3 comprises 16 residues. Germline V gives CDR1 MNHEY, CDR2 SVGEGT. The CDR3 DNA reads TGTGCCAGCAGTCGACCGCAGGGGGGTTACTCCTACGAGCAGTACTTC. Translated, it gives CASSRPQGGYSYEQYF.

The chain combines TRBV6-5 with TRBJ2-1; D not resolved. This CDR3 has 15 amino acids. The V and J ends lost 7 bases and 0 bases respectively, with 13 bases between them. CDR1 is MNHEY and CDR2 is SVGAGI in the germline V gene. The CDR3 DNA reads as TGTGCCAGCAATCCGACTTGGAGCTCCTACAATGAGCAGTTCTTC. Translation gives CASNPTWSSYNEQFF.